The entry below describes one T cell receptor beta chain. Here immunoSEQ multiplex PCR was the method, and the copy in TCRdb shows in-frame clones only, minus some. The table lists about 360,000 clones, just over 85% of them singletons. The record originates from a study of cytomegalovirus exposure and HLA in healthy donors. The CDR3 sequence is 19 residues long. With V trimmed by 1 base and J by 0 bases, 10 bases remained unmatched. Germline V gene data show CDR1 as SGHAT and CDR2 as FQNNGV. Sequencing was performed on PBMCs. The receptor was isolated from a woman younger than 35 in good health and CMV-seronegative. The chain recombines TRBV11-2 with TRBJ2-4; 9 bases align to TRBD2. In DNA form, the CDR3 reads TGTGCCAGCAGCTTAGGGTTAGCGGGGGACCCGCTAGCCAAAAACATTCAGTACTTC. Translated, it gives CASSLGLAGDPLAKNIQYF.